The 16 T cell receptor beta chains reported below all come from one sample, sequenced in a study of spatial heterogeneity in lung cancer. Specified time point: sample taken at primary tumor resection. Study-level findings and limits: Intratumoral expanded alpha and beta TCR counts were found to track tumor mutation counts.

TCRdb reprocessed the 5' RACE reads with MiXCR, giving one entry per CDR3 protein. The sample has more than 9,000 distinct CDR3 sequences; over 6% are singletons. Their specific antigens are unknown. Material: lung tumor tissue, obtained at surgery. These receptors came from a male donor with early-stage non-small cell lung cancer.

This clonotype occurred many times. The library was designed around alpha chains, so this beta chain is a stray read whose abundance carries little weight. The chain joins TRBV6-2 or TRBV6-3 to TRBJ1-6, with TRBD1 matching over 8 bases. The CDR3 is 15 residues long. The germline V gene has CDR1 MNHEY and CDR2 SVGEGT. V was clipped by 1 base and J by 8 bases; unmatched bases: 4. The CDR3 is CASSYWQGADSPLHF. Here the CDR3 DNA reads TGTGCCAGCAGTTACTGGCAGGGGGCAGATTCACCCCTCCACTTT.

This clonotype occurred many times. This beta chain was picked up by a library intended for alpha chains and is off target, so its count carries little meaning. The chain combines TRBV6-5 with TRBJ1-3; no firm D call. The germline V gene encodes CDR1 MNHEY and CDR2 SVGAGI. This CDR3 comprises 12 residues. The V end lost 7 bases, the J end lost 3 bases, and 7 bases lay between the germline ends. The CDR3 protein is CASISIGNTIYF. The CDR3 nucleotides are TGTGCCAGCATTTCTATTGGAAACACCATATATTTT.

As to this clonotype: The size of this beta chain means little, since it is a stray read in a library made for alpha chains. The V and J genes are TRBV11-2 and TRBJ2-3; 13 bases are shared with TRBD2. CDR3 size: 17 residues. CDR1 is SGHAT and CDR2 is FQNNGV in the germline V gene. J lost 3 bases, V lost 0 bases, and 3 bases had no gene match. The CDR3 DNA sequence: TGTGCCAGCAGCTTAGATGGACTAGCGGGAGATACAGATACGCAGTATTTT. Translating gives CASSLDGLAGDTDTQYF.

In its sample, this clonotype ranks as medium-sized (0.01 to 0.1%). This beta chain represents an off-target read in a library built for alpha chains; its size is of limited meaning. This chain links TRBV10-3 with TRBJ2-3; maybe TRBD2 (5 bases). CDR1 is ENHRY, CDR2 SYGVKD, per germline. The CDR3 length is 12 residues. Trimming stripped 10 bases from V and 0 bases from J, with 8 bases between. The CDR3 coding sequence is TGTGCCACCGGACTCAGCACAGATACGCAGTATTTT. Translation: CATGLSTDTQYF.

This clonotype was counted at least ten times. Since the library was made to target alpha chains, this beta chain is a stray read and its abundance is not meaningful. The chain uses TRBV7-3 and TRBJ2-1, with 9 bases aligning to TRBD2. The CDR3 runs to 15 residues. Per the germline V gene, CDR1 is SGHTA and CDR2 is FQGTGA. V shed 5 bases and J 2 bases; nucleotides not matched to a gene: 4. In DNA form, the CDR3 reads TGTGCCAGCAGCCTCCTAGCGGGACCCTACAATGAGCAGTTCTTC. This gives the protein CASSLLAGPYNEQFF.

At least ten counts were recorded for this clonotype. This beta chain slipped into a library made for alpha chains as a stray read, so its size is not meaningful. V and J are TRBV10-2 and TRBJ1-4; no firm D call. Germline assignment: CDR1 WSHSY and CDR2 SAAADI. V lost 2 bases and J lost 7, with 8 bases in between. The CDR3 spans 13 residues. CDR3 amino acids: CASSEGVVEKLFF. CDR3 sequence (DNA): TGCGCCAGCAGTGAGGGGGTGGTTGAAAAACTGTTTTTT.

This clonotype was counted ten times or more. A library prepared for alpha chains yielded this beta chain as an off-target read; its size is of little meaning. This rearrangement joins TRBV2 to TRBJ2-7; either TRBD1 or TRBD2 may supply D (6 bases each). Germline CDR1 SNHLY, CDR2 FYNNEI. This CDR3 is built from 12 residues. V gave up 6 bases and J gave up 3 bases, with 9 bases separating them. The CDR3 DNA reads TGTGCCAGCAGCGGGGGCCTCTACGAGCAGTACGTC. Residues: CASSGGLYEQYV.

This clonotype was detected a few times. This beta chain was picked up by a library intended for alpha chains and is off target, so its count carries little meaning. The V and J genes are TRBV7-2 and TRBJ1-3; 9 bases match TRBD1. Trimming removed 5 bases from V and 2 bases from J; junction bases left unmatched: 10. This CDR3 has 17 residues. The germline V gene has CDR1 SGHTA and CDR2 FQGNSA. This chain's CDR3 is CASSTRGTGSTGNTIYF. The CDR3 coding sequence is TGTGCCAGCAGCACCCGAGGGACAGGGTCAACTGGAAACACCATATATTTT.

This clonotype was seen ten or more times. This beta chain is a stray sequence in a library constructed for alpha chains; its clone size is not meaningful. This chain connects TRBV27 to TRBJ2-4; the D gene is possibly TRBD1 (6 bases). The CDR3 totals 14 residues. The V and J ends lost 2 bases and 1 base respectively, with 6 bases between them. CDR1 and CDR2 (germline): MNHEY, SMNVEV (reference sequence). Written as DNA, the CDR3 is TGTGCCAGCAGTTTAACAGGGGCCAAAAACATTCAGTACTTC. Residues: CASSLTGAKNIQYF.

This clonotype is medium-sized within its sample. This beta chain is an off-target read within a library intended for alpha chains, so its frequency means little. This sequence joins TRBV11-2 and TRBJ2-1; tentative D call: TRBD1 (6 bases). The CDR3 runs 14 residues. Germline V gives CDR1 SGHAT, CDR2 FQNNGV. Trimming shortened V by 5 bases and J by 10 bases, and 18 bases separated the two germline ends. CDR3 nucleotide sequence: TGTGCCAGCAGCCTCCTTAACAGGGAAGGGGAGCAGTTCTTC. Residues: CASSLLNREGEQFF.

In its sample, this clonotype was seen many times. This beta chain is off target for a library built for alpha chains, so its abundance means little. The V gene is TRBV20-1, the J gene TRBJ1-5; 7 nucleotides agree with TRBD1. The V segment lost 4 bases and the J segment 1 base; nucleotides outside the gene matches: 10. This CDR3 has 16 residues. Germline CDR1 is DFQATT and CDR2 is SNEGSKA (reference sequence). In DNA form, the CDR3 reads TGCAGTGCTACACCACCGGGACAGCTAAGCAATCAGCCCCAGCATTTT. The encoded protein is CSATPPGQLSNQPQHF.

By share of the sample, this clonotype is medium-sized. Since it is a stray read in a library aimed at alpha chains, this beta chain has a size that is not meaningful. This chain connects TRBV28 to TRBJ2-3; 7 positions match TRBD2. Unmatched junction bases numbered 6, after V lost 7 bases and J lost 2 bases. From germline, CDR1 is MDHEN and CDR2 SYDVKM. CDR3 size: 14 residues. CDR3: CASKNGGFTDTQYF. In DNA form, the CDR3 reads TGTGCCAGCAAGAACGGGGGGTTCACAGATACGCAGTATTTT.

This clonotype was seen many times. The library was prepared for alpha chains; this beta chain is a stray read, so its frequency means little. The chain links TRBV5-1 to TRBJ2-3; 12 bases match TRBD2. J gave up 6 bases and V 3 bases, and 5 bases lay outside the gene matches. Germline CDR1 is SGHRS and CDR2 is YFSETQ. CDR3 size: 15 residues. The CDR3 loop reads CASSSGLAGSDTQYF. DNA for the CDR3: TGCGCCAGCAGCTCAGGACTAGCGGGGTCGGATACGCAGTATTTT.

Concerning this clonotype: This beta chain appears as a stray read in a library generated for alpha chains; its size is not informative. The V gene is TRBV12-3 or TRBV12-4, the J gene TRBJ2-5; 10 nucleotides align to TRBD2. J lost 6 bases, V lost 3 bases, and 13 bases had no gene match. The CDR3 loop spans 17 amino acids. This CDR3 is CASSFWTSGASEKTQYF. DNA for the CDR3: TGTGCCAGCAGTTTTTGGACTAGCGGAGCGTCTGAGAAGACCCAGTACTTC.

This clonotype is judged large. This beta chain is an off-target read within a library intended for alpha chains, so its frequency means little. This chain's CDR3 is CASSAGPNEKLFF. CDR3 in DNA: TGTGCCAGCTCTGCGGGGCCTAATGAAAAACTGTTTTTT. This chain connects TRBV7-8 to TRBJ1-4, with D maybe TRBD1 (5 bases). The CDR3 contains 13 residues. V gave up 8 bases and J gave up 3 bases, with 10 bases separating them. Germline CDR1 reads SGHVS; CDR2 reads FQNEAQ.

This clonotype occurred many times. Little can be read into the size of this beta chain, an off-target read in a library designed for alpha chains. The chain is built from TRBV7-3 and TRBJ2-2; D ambiguous. V shed 6 bases and J shed 1 base, with 12 bases lying between them. Germline-derived CDR1 and CDR2 are SGHTA and FQGTGA. The CDR3 length is 15 residues. The CDR3 protein is CASRVDTVNTGELFF. CDR3 nucleotides: TGTGCCAGCAGAGTCGACACAGTGAACACCGGGGAGCTGTTTTTT.